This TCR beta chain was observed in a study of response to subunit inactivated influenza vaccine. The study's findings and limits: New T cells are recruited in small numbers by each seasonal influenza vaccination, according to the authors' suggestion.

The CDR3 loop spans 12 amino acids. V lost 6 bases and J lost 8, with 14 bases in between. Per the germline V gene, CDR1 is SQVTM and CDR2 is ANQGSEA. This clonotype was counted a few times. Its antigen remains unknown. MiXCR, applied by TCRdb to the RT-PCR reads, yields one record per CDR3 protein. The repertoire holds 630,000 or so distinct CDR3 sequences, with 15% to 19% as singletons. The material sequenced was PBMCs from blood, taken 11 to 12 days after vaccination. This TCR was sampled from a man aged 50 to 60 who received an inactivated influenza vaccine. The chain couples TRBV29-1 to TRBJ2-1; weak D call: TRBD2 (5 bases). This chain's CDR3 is CSVGRGWDEQFF. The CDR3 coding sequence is TGCAGCGTCGGACGGGGTTGGGATGAGCAGTTCTTC.